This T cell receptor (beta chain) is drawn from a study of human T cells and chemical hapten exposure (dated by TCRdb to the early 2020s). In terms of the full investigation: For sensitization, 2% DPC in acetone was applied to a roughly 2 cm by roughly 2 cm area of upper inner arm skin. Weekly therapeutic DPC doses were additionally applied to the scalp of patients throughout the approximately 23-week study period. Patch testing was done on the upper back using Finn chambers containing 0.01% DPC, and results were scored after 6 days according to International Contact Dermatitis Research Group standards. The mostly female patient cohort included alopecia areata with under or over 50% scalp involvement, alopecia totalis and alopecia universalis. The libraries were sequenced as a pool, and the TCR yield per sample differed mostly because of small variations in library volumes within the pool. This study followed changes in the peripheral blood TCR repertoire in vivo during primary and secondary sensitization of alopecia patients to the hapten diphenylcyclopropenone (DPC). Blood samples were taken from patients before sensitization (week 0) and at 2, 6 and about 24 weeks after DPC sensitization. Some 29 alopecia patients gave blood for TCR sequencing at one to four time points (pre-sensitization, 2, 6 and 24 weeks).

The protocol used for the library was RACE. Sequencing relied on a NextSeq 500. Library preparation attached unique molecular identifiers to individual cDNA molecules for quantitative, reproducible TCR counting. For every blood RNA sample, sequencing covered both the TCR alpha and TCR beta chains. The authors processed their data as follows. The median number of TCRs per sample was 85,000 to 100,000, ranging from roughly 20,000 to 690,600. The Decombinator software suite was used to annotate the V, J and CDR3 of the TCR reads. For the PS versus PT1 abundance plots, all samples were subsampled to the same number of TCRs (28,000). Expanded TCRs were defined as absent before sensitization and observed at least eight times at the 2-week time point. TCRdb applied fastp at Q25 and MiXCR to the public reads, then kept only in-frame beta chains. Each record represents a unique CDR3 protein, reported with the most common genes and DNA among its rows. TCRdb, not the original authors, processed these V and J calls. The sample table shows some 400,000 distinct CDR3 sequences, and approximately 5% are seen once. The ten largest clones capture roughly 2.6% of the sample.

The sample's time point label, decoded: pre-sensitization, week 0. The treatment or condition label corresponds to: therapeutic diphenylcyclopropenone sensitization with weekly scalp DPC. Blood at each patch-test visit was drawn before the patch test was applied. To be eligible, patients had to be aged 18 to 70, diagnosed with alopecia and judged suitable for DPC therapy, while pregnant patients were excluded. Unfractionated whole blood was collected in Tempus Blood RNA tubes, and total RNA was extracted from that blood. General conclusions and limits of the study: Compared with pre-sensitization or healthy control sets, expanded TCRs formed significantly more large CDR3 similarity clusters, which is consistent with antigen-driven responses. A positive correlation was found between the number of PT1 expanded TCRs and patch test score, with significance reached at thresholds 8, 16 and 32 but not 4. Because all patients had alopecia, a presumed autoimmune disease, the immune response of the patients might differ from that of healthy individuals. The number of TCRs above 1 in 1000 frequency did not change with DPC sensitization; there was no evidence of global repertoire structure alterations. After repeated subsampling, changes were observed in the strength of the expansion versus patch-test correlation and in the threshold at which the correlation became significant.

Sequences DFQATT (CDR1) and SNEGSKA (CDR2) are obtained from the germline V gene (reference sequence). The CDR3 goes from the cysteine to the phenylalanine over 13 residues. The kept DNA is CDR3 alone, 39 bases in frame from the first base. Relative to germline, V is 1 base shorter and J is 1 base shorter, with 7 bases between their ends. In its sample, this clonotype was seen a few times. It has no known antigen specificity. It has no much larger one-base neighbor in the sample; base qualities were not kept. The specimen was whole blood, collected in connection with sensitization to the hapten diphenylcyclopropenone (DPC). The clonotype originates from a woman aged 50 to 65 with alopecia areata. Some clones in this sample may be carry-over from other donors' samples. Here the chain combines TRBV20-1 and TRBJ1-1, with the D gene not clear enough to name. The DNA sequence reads TGCAGTGCTAGAGTCGACAAGAACACTGAAGCTTTCTTT. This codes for CSARVDKNTEAFF.